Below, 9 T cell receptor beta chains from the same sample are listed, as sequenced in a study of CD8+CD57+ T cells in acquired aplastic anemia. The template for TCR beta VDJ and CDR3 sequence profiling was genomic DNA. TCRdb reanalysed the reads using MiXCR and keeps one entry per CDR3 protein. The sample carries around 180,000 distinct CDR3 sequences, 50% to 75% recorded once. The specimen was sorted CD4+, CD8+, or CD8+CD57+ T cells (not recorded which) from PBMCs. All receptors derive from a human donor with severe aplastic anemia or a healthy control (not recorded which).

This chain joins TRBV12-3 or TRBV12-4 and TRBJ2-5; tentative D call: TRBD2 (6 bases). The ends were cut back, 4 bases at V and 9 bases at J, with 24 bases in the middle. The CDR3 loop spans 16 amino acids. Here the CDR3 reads CASSSVGWEAGQPQYF. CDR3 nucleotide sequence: TGTGCCAGCAGTTCAGTTGGATGGGAGGCGGGCCAGCCCCAGTACTTC.

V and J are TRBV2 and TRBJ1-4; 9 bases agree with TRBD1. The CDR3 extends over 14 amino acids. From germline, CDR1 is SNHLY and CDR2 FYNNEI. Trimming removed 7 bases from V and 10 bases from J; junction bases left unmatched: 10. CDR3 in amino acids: CASTPGQGVVKLFF. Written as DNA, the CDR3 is TGTGCCAGCACACCGGGACAGGGTGTGGTAAAACTGTTTTTT. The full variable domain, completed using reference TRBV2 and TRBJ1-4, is EPEVTQTPSHQVTQMGQEVILRCVPISNHLYFYWYRQILGQKVEFLVSFYNNEISEKSEIFDDQFSVERPDGSNFTLKIRSTKLEDSAMYFCASTPGQGVVKLFFGSGTQLSVL.

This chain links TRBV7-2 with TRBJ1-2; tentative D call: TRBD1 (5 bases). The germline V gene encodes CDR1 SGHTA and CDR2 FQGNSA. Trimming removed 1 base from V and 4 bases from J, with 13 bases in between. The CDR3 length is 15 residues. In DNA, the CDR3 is TGTGCCAGCAGCTTAGGGCAGGGAGGTACCTATGGCTACACCTTC. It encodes CASSLGQGGTYGYTF. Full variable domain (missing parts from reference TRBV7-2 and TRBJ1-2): GAGVSQSPSNKVTEKGKDVELRCDPISGHTALYWYRQSLGQGLEFLIYFQGNSAPDKSGLPSDRFSAERTGGSVSTLTIQRTQQEDSAVYLCASSLGQGGTYGYTFGSGTRLTVV.

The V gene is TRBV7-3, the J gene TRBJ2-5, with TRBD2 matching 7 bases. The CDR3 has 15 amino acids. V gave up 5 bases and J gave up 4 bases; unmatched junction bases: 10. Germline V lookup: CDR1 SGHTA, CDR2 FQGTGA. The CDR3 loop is CASSLNSGGGETQYF. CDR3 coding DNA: TGTGCCAGCAGCCTAAACTCGGGAGGCGGAGAGACCCAGTACTTC.

CDR3 amino acids: CASSIEGSTEAFF. CDR3 nucleotides: TGTGCCAGTAGTATTGAAGGGTCCACTGAAGCTTTCTTT. The chain is built from TRBV19 and TRBJ1-1; D unclear. V dropped 3 bases and J dropped 4 bases, with 9 bases sitting between them. Germline values: CDR1 LNHDA, CDR2 SQIVND (reference sequence). This CDR3 is built from 13 residues.

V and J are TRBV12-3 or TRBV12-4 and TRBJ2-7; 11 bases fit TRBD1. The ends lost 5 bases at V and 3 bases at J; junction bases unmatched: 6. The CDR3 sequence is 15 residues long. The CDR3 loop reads CASSHRDRGIYEQYF. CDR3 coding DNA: TGTGCCAGCAGTCACCGGGACAGGGGGATCTACGAGCAGTACTTC.

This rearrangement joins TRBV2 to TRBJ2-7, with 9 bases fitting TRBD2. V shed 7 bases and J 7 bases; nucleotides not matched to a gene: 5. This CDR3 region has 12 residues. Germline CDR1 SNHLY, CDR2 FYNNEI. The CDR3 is CASKREVWEQYF. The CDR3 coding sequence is TGTGCCAGCAAGCGGGAGGTTTGGGAGCAGTACTTC.

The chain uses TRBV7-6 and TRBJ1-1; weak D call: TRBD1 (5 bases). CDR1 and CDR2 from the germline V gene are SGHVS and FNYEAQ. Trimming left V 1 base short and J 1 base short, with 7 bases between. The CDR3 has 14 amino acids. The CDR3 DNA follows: TGTGCCAGCAGCTTAGGAGGGACGAACACTGAAGCTTTCTTT. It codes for CASSLGGTNTEAFF.

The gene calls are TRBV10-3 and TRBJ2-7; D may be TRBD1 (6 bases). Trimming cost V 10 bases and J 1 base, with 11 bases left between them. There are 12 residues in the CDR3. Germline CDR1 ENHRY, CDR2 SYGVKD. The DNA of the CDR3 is TGTGCCACCCGGACAGTTTCCTACGAGCAGTACTTC. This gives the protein CATRTVSYEQYF.